This TCR beta chain was identified in a study of blood T cell repertoires in COVID-19. Study information: Collection of acute and convalescent COVID-19 samples took place in the United States, Italy and Spain.

Sequencing was performed with immunoSEQ multiplex PCR; in TCRdb, only in-frame clones are kept and a portion is missing. The profile shows 200,000 to 300,000 clones, roughly 90% of them singletons. Sequenced sample: peripheral blood. The sequence was obtained from a human donor in a cohort sampled during active COVID-19.

The chain's CDR3 is CASSLTQGAVGSNQPQHF. CDR3 nucleotides: TGTGCCAGCAGCTTAACGCAGGGGGCGGTGGGGAGCAATCAGCCCCAGCATTTT. V usage is TRBV7-2 and J usage is TRBJ1-5, with 8 positions matching TRBD1. Trimming took 2 bases from V and 1 from J; bases not matched to a gene: 10. The germline gives CDR1 SGHTA, CDR2 FQGNSA. The CDR3 runs to 18 residues. Together with reference TRBV7-2 and TRBJ1-5, the CDR3 gives the full variable domain: GAGVSQSPSNKVTEKGKDVELRCDPISGHTALYWYRQSLGQGLEFLIYFQGNSAPDKSGLPSDRFSAERTGGSVSTLTIQRTQQEDSAVYLCASSLTQGAVGSNQPQHFGDGTRLSIL.